This TCR beta chain came from a study of T-cell reconstitution after alpha-beta-depleted transplantation in children. Study conclusions and caveats: About two months after transplant, alpha-beta T cells reportedly came from several hundred expanded graft clones.

The sample holds many counts of this clonotype. Its specificity is unknown. During its preparation, the TCRbeta library received unique molecular identifiers. TCRdb used MiXCR to reprocess the PCR reads, holding one entry per CDR3 protein. The repertoire holds hundreds of thousands of distinct CDR3 sequences, around 13% seen once, with about 0.79% in the top ten. CDR1 is DFQATT and CDR2 is SNEGSKA in the germline V gene (reference sequence). The CDR3 runs 12 residues. Losses at the gene ends were 5 bases for V and 9 bases for J; bases not matched to a gene: 5. This sequence originates from a girl aged 2 to 9 with congenital amegakaryocytic thrombocytopenia, due to receive a stem cell transplant. The gene calls are TRBV20-1 and TRBJ2-1; 9 positions agree with TRBD1. The sample here was PBMCs, taken before TCRalphabeta/CD19-depleted stem cell transplant. CDR3 bases: TGCAGTGCTCGGGACAGGGAAGGTGAGCAGTTCTTC. Its translation is CSARDREGEQFF.